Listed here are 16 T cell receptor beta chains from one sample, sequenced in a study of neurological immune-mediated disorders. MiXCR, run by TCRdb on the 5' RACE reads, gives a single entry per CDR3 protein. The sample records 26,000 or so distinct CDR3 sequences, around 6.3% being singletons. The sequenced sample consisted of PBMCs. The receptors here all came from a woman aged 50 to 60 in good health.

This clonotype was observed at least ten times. In nucleotides, the CDR3 is TGTGCCAGCAGCCCAAAAAGGGATACGCAGTATTTT. This translates into CASSPKRDTQYF. The chain joins TRBV7-9 to TRBJ2-3; the D is unclear. Deletions cut 5 bases from V and 6 bases from J, with 9 bases between. The CDR3 contains 12 residues. Germline CDR1 is SEHNR and CDR2 is FQNEAQ (reference sequence).

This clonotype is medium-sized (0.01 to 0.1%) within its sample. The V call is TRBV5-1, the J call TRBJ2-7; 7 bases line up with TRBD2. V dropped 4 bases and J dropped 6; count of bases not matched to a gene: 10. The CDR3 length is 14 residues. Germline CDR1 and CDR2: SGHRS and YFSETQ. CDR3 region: CASSMAREGSEQYF. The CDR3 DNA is TGCGCCAGCAGCATGGCGAGGGAGGGCTCCGAGCAGTACTTC. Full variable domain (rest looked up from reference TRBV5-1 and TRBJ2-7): KAGVTQTPRYLIKTRGQQVTLSCSPISGHRSVSWYQQTPGQGLQFLFEYFSETQRNKGNFPGRFSGRQFSNSRSEMNVSTLELGDSALYLCASSMAREGSEQYFGPGTRLTVT.

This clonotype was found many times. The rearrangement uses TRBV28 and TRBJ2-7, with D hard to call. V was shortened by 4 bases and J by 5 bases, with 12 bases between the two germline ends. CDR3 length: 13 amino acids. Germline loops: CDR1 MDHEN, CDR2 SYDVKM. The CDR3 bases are TGTGCCAGCAGTTCCACAGCCCCTCACGAGCAGTACTTC. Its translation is CASSSTAPHEQYF.

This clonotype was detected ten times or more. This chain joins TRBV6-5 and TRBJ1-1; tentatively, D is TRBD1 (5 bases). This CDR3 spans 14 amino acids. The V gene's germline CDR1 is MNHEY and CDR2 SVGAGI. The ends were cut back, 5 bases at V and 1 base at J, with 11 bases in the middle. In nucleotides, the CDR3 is TGTGCCAGCAGTGCGGGACGGACGAACACTGAAGCTTTCTTT. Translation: CASSAGRTNTEAFF.

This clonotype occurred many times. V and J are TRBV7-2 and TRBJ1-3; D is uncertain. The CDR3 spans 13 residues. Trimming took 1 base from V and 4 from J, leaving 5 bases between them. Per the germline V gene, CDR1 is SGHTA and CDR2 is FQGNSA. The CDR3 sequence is CASSLDGGNTIYF. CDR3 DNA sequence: TGTGCCAGCAGCTTAGACGGGGGAAACACCATATATTTT.

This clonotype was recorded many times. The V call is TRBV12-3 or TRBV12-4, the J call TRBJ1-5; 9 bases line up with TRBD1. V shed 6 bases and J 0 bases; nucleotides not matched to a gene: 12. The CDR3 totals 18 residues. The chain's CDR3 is CASSRLATGGSSNQPQHF. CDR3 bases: TGTGCCAGCAGCCGCCTCGCGACAGGGGGAAGTAGCAATCAGCCCCAGCATTTT.

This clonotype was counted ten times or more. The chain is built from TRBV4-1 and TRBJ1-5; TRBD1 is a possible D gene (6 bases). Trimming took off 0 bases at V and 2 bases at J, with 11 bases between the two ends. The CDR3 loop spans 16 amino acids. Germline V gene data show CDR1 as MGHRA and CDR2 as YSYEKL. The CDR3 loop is CASSQEGRGGNQPQHF. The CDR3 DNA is TGCGCCAGCAGCCAAGAAGGCAGGGGTGGCAATCAGCCCCAGCATTTT.

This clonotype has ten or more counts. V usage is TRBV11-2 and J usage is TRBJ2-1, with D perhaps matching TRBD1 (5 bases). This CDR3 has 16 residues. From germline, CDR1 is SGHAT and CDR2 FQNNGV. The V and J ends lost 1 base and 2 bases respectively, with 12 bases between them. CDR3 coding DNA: TGTGCCAGCAGCTTAGGGAATATAGGGGCCTACAATGAGCAGTTCTTC. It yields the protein CASSLGNIGAYNEQFF. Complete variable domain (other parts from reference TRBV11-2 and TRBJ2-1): EAGVAQSPRYKIIEKRQSVAFWCNPISGHATLYWYQQILGQGPKLLIQFQNNGVVDDSQLPKDRFSAERLKGVDSTLKIQPAKLEDSAVYLCASSLGNIGAYNEQFFGPGTRLTVL.

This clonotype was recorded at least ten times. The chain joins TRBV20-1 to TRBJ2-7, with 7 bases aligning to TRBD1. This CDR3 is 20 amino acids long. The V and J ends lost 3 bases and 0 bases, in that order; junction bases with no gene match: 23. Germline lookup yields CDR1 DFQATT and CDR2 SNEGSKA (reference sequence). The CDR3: CSASAFIQGIRRTSSYEQYF. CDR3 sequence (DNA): TGCAGTGCTAGCGCTTTTATACAGGGGATCCGGCGGACCAGCTCCTACGAGCAGTACTTC.

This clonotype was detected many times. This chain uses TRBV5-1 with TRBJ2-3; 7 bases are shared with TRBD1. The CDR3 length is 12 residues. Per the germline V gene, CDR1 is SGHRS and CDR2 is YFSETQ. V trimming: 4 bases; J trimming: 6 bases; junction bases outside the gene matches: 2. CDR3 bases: TGCGCCAGCAGCCGGGACAGCGATACGCAGTATTTT. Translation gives CASSRDSDTQYF.

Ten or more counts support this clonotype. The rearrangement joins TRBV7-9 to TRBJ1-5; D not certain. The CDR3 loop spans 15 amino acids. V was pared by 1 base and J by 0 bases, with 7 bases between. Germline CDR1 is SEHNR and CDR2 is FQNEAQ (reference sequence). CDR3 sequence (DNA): TGTGCCAGCAGCTTAGGAGCGTATAGCAATCAGCCCCAGCATTTT. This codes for CASSLGAYSNQPQHF. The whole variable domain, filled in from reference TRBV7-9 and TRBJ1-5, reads DTGVSQNPRHKITKRGQNVTFRCDPISEHNRLYWYRQTLGQGPEFLTYFQNEAQLEKSRLLSDRFSAERPKGSFSTLEIQRTEQGDSAMYLCASSLGAYSNQPQHFGDGTRLSIL.

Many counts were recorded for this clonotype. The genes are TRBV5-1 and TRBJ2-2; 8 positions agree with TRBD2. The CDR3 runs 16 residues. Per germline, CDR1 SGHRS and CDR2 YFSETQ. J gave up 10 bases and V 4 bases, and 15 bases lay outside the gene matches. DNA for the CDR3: TGCGCCAGCAGCCCATCCGGGGGGGGCTGGAATGAGGAGCTGTTTTTT. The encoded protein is CASSPSGGGWNEELFF.

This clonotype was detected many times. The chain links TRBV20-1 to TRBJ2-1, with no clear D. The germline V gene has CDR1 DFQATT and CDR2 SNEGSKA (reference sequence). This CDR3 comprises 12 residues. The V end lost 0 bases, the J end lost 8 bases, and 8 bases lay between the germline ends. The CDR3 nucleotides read TGCAGTGCTAGAGATTTGGGCCATGAGCAGTTCTTC. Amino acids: CSARDLGHEQFF.

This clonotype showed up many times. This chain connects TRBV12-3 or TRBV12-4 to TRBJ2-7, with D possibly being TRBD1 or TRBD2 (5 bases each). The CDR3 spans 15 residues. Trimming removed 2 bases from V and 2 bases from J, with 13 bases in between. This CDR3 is CASSLLVGPAYEQYF. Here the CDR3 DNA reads TGTGCCAGCAGTTTATTGGTGGGACCGGCCTACGAGCAGTACTTC.

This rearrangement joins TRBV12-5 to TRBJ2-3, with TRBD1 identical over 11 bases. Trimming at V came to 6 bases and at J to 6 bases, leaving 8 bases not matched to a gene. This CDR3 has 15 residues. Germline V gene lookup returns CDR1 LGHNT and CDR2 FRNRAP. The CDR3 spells CASGRGQGASDTQYF. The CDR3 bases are TGTGCTAGTGGCCGAGGACAGGGGGCATCGGATACGCAGTATTTT.

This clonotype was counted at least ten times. The CDR3: CASSTKSEQYF. In DNA form, the CDR3 reads TGCGCCAGCAGCACCAAGAGCGAGCAGTACTTC. This rearrangement joins TRBV5-1 to TRBJ2-7; the D is unclear. V was shortened by 4 bases and J by 6 bases, with 8 bases between the two germline ends. CDR3 size: 11 residues. The germline CDR1 and CDR2 sequences are SGHRS and YFSETQ.